This T cell receptor beta chain comes out of a study of metastatic and nonmetastatic thyroid tumors. Study as a whole: It was across blood and tumor or nodule tissue from malignant and benign thyroid patients that repertoires were compared. Study-wide points: Benign nodules were reported to have significantly lower TCR beta diversity than malignant thyroid tumors, in blood and tumor.

V shed 5 bases, J shed 16 bases, and the junction held 14 bases outside the gene matches. Germline V gene lookup returns CDR1 LNHDA and CDR2 SQIVND (reference sequence). The CDR3 is 13 residues long. For this clone: Its antigen remains unknown.

Patients were all untreated before their thyroid surgery. As originally analysed: Across clinicopathological groups, CDR3 differences served as the basis for building a distant-metastasis classifier for papillary thyroid cancer. TCRdb re-called the PCR reads with MiXCR. In this record, the V and J calls reflect TCRdb's handling and not the investigators' own analysis. This sample yields about 21,000 clones, of which around 13% are seen a single time; approximately 24% belongs to the top ten. The sample was blood. The sequence derives from a female donor with papillary thyroid cancer or a benign thyroid nodule (not recorded which). Some clones in this sample may be carry-over from other donors' samples. The V call is TRBV19, the J call TRBJ2-1; TRBD1 matches at 7 bases. CDR3 sequence: CASSDRDGDVHFF. The DNA for the CDR3 is TGTGCCAGTAGTGACAGGGATGGGGATGTGCATTTCTTC.